These 9 T cell receptor beta chains originate from one sample sequenced in a study of Ad26.COV2.S vaccination and SARS-CoV-2 variants. Indicated treatment: around 19 received Ad26.COV2.S at low or high dose, single or two shots; five or six received placebo; per-sample allocation not given. Specimen acquisition occurred on day 63 following the initial vaccine or placebo injection. This table comes from immunoSEQ multiplex PCR, and its TCRdb copy is limited to in-frame clones, with some not included. Here the sample spans roughly 380,000 clones, around 84% being singletons. Source: peripheral blood, taken in a trial of Ad26.COV2.S vaccine versus placebo. The receptors stem from a person aged 18 to 59 who received the Ad26.COV2.S COVID-19 vaccine or a placebo.

J is TRBJ2-5 and V is TRBV5-4; 10 bases agree with TRBD2. The germline V gene encodes CDR1 SGHNT and CDR2 YYREEE (reference sequence). Trimming cost V 1 base and J 0 bases; bases outside gene matches: 9. The CDR3 sequence is 18 residues long. The CDR3 protein is CASSLRITSGTYQETQYF. The DNA of the CDR3 is TGTGCCAGCAGCTTGAGGATCACTAGCGGGACATACCAAGAGACCCAGTACTTC. The full variable domain, its missing parts supplied by reference TRBV5-4 and TRBJ2-5, is ETGVTQSPTHLIKTRGQQVTLRCSSQSGHNTVSWYQQALGQGPQFIFQYYREEENGRGNFPPRFSGLQFPNYSSELNVNALELDDSALYLCASSLRITSGTYQETQYFGPGTRLLVL.

The rearrangement joins TRBV9 to TRBJ2-7, with 9 bases matching TRBD1. V was pared by 4 bases and J by 1 base, with 9 bases of the junction left unmatched. This CDR3 contains 16 residues. Germline values: CDR1 SGDLS, CDR2 YYNGEE. CDR3 sequence reads: CASSPGQGTLSYEQYF. In DNA form, the CDR3 reads TGTGCCAGCAGCCCGGGACAGGGAACCCTTTCCTACGAGCAGTACTTC.

In this sample, this clone turned up once. The chain carries TRBV6-5 and TRBJ2-7; the match to TRBD2 covers 13 bases. Losses at the gene ends were 3 bases for V and 4 bases for J; bases not matched to a gene: 6. Germline V CDR1 and CDR2: MNHEY, SVGAGI. The CDR3 runs to 16 residues. CDR3 residues: CASSYSTSGGGYEQYF. CDR3 coding DNA: TGTGCCAGCAGTTATTCAACTAGCGGGGGGGGTTACGAGCAGTACTTC.

This clone came up once. The chain carries TRBV5-1 and TRBJ2-5; TRBD1 matches at 9 bases. The V gene's germline CDR1 is SGHRS and CDR2 YFSETQ. The CDR3 totals 16 residues. After removal of 0 bases from V and 5 bases from J, the junction contained 8 bases not matched to a gene. As DNA, the CDR3 is TGCGCCAGCAGCTTGGGGGGACAGGGCCCCCCGGAGACCCAGTACTTC. This codes for CASSLGGQGPPETQYF. Filled out from reference TRBV5-1 and TRBJ2-5, the complete variable domain reads KAGVTQTPRYLIKTRGQQVTLSCSPISGHRSVSWYQQTPGQGLQFLFEYFSETQRNKGNFPGRFSGRQFSNSRSEMNVSTLELGDSALYLCASSLGGQGPPETQYFGPGTRLLVL.

The chain links TRBV13 to TRBJ2-3, with 9 bases matching TRBD1. CDR1 and CDR2 (germline): PRHDT, FYEKMQ (reference sequence). Trimming at V came to 5 bases and at J to 6 bases, leaving 3 bases not matched to a gene. This CDR3 region has 13 residues. CDR3 bases: TGTGCCAGCAGCACAGGGGGCCTCGATACGCAGTATTTT. It yields the protein CASSTGGLDTQYF. Full variable domain (remainder filled in from reference TRBV13 and TRBJ2-3): AAGVIQSPRHLIKEKRETATLKCYPIPRHDTVYWYQQGPGQDPQFLISFYEKMQSDKGSIPDRFSAQQFSDYHSELNMSSLELGDSALYFCASSTGGLDTQYFGPGTRLTVL.

The V and J genes are TRBV20-1 and TRBJ2-1; unclear D gene. This CDR3 is built from 11 residues. Germline V gene data show CDR1 as DFQATT and CDR2 as SNEGSKA (reference sequence). With 5 bases removed from V and 10 bases from J, the gap between germline ends came to 12 bases. As DNA, the CDR3 is TGCAGTGCTTTGACCCTCTGGGAGCAGTTCTTC. Translating it yields CSALTLWEQFF.

The chain combines TRBV3-1 (or the pseudogene TRBV3-2) with TRBJ1-2; D gene uncertain. The CDR3 is made up of 9 amino acids. V dropped 7 bases and J dropped 8 bases, with 5 bases sitting between them. Germline V gene sequence: CDR1 LGHDT, CDR2 YNNKEL (reference sequence). CDR3 sequence reads: CASNAGYTF. CDR3 in DNA: TGTGCCAGCAATGCGGGCTACACCTTC.

J is TRBJ2-4 and V is TRBV7-6; D not certain. Trimming cost V 5 bases and J 3 bases, with 17 bases left between them. CDR1 SGHVS and CDR2 FNYEAQ come from the germline V gene. The CDR3 is made up of 16 amino acids. In nucleotides, the CDR3 is TGTGCCAGCAGCCCGTCGGTGGGATTAGTCAAAAACATTCAGTACTTC. Its protein is CASSPSVGLVKNIQYF. Based on the CDR3 plus reference TRBV7-6 and TRBJ2-4, the full variable domain is GAGVSQSPRYKVTKRGQDVALRCDPISGHVSLYWYRQALGQGPEFLTYFNYEAQQDKSGLPNDRFSAERPEGSISTLTIQRTEQRDSAMYRCASSPSVGLVKNIQYFGAGTRLSVL.

The chain recombines TRBV30 with TRBJ2-7, with 8 bases fitting TRBD2. V shed 4 bases and J 6 bases; nucleotides not matched to a gene: 14. CDR3 length equals 15 residues. Germline V gene data show CDR1 as GTSNPN and CDR2 as SVGIG (reference sequence). CDR3 amino acids: CAWTGTGGPLSEQYF. Written as DNA, the CDR3 is TGTGCCTGGACTGGGACGGGGGGGCCTCTATCCGAGCAGTACTTC.